These 21 T cell receptor beta chains came from one sample sequenced in a study of shared clonotypes between healthy human individuals. TCRdb's table, derived via immunoSEQ multiplex PCR, lists solely in-frame clones and lacks some. In the table there are about 960,000 clones, over 60% of which are singletons. The sample consisted of memory CD4+ T cells sorted from blood. Sample subset: CD45RA-negative fraction. These receptor sequences come from a man aged 18-30 years in good health.

V usage is TRBV18 and J usage is TRBJ1-3, with a weak D call TRBD1 (5 bases). CDR1 KGHSH and CDR2 LQKENI come from the germline V gene. Trimming stripped 3 bases from V and 5 bases from J, with 26 bases between. This CDR3 has 19 amino acids. In nucleotides, the CDR3 is TGTGCCAGCTCACCTGACGCCCCCCGATCAGGGATTAGGAGAAACACCATATATTTT. Translation gives CASSPDAPRSGIRRNTIYF.

CDR3 nucleotides: TGTGCCAGTAGGCCAGTCGGGGAGGGTAACTGGATAGCTTTCTTT. This encodes CASRPVGEGNWIAFF. V and J are TRBV19 and TRBJ1-1; D is ambiguous. V dropped 6 bases and J dropped 10 bases, with 24 bases sitting between them. The CDR3 has 15 amino acids. CDR1 is LNHDA, CDR2 SQIVND, per germline (reference sequence).

This sequence joins TRBV11-2 and TRBJ2-3, with 11 bases lining up with TRBD2. Germline V gene sequence: CDR1 SGHAT, CDR2 FQNNGV. The ends lost 8 bases at V and 4 bases at J; junction bases unmatched: 8. The CDR3 loop spans 15 amino acids. CDR3 nucleotide sequence: TGTGCCAGCGAAACTAGCGGGAGCCGTGCAGATACGCAGTATTTT. This codes for CASETSGSRADTQYF.

The chain uses TRBV10-3 and TRBJ2-7; no clear D gene. The V and J ends lost 11 bases and 0 bases respectively, with 17 bases between them. The CDR3 is 14 residues long. Germline V lookup: CDR1 ENHRY, CDR2 SYGVKD. The CDR3 here is CAPRDVTPSYEQYF. The CDR3 DNA sequence: TGTGCCCCGCGAGATGTTACCCCCTCCTACGAGCAGTACTTC.

This clone was seen just once. The chain couples TRBV2 to TRBJ2-5; maybe TRBD2 (6 bases). Germline-derived CDR1 and CDR2 are SNHLY and FYNNEI. The CDR3 has 15 residues. Deletions cut 0 bases from V and 7 bases from J, with 15 bases between. CDR3 protein: CASSEAIGGLGTQYF. The CDR3 nucleotides are TGTGCCAGCAGTGAAGCTATTGGAGGGCTCGGGACCCAGTACTTC. Based on the CDR3 plus reference TRBV2 and TRBJ2-5, the full variable domain is EPEVTQTPSHQVTQMGQEVILRCVPISNHLYFYWYRQILGQKVEFLVSFYNNEISEKSEIFDDQFSVERPDGSNFTLKIRSTKLEDSAMYFCASSEAIGGLGTQYFGPGTRLLVL.

V usage is TRBV9 and J usage is TRBJ1-6, with D unresolved. CDR1 is SGDLS, CDR2 YYNGEE, per germline. The CDR3 has 14 amino acids. V lost 0 bases, J lost 8 bases, and 9 bases lay in between. CDR3 in amino acids: CASSVAGEDSPLHF. In DNA, the CDR3 is TGTGCCAGCAGCGTAGCTGGGGAGGATTCACCCCTCCACTTT.

The gene calls are TRBV7-9 and TRBJ1-2, with 9 bases matching TRBD1. Germline CDR1 SEHNR, CDR2 FQNEAQ (reference sequence). The CDR3 consists of 16 residues. The trim removed 0 bases at V and 4 bases at J, leaving 6 bases unmatched. CDR3 region: CASSLAGQGLVYGYTF. In DNA form, the CDR3 reads TGTGCCAGCAGCTTAGCGGGACAGGGCCTCGTCTATGGCTACACCTTC. Using reference TRBV7-9 and TRBJ1-2 for the parts outside the CDR3, the full variable domain is DTGVSQNPRHKITKRGQNVTFRCDPISEHNRLYWYRQTLGQGPEFLTYFQNEAQLEKSRLLSDRFSAERPKGSFSTLEIQRTEQGDSAMYLCASSLAGQGLVYGYTFGSGTRLTVV.

This chain connects TRBV5-6 to TRBJ2-3; 12 bases line up with TRBD2. The V gene's germline CDR1 is SGHDT and CDR2 YYEEEE. CDR3 length: 16 residues. The ends lost 3 bases at V and 7 bases at J; junction bases unmatched: 9. CDR3 region: CASSSFLAGGRNTQYF. The CDR3 DNA reads TGTGCCAGCAGCTCGTTTCTAGCGGGGGGGCGAAATACGCAGTATTTT.

The J gene is TRBJ1-2, the V gene TRBV5-4; D gene unclear. This CDR3 is built from 12 residues. Germline CDR1 reads SGHNT; CDR2 reads YYREEE (reference sequence). V dropped 7 bases and J dropped 5 bases, with 12 bases sitting between them. The CDR3: CASGGEVYGYTF. For the CDR3, the DNA is TGTGCCAGCGGTGGGGAAGTTTATGGCTACACCTTC.

This clone showed up just once. CDR3 nucleotide sequence: TGTGCCAGCAGTGGGGCCGGGACAGTCTATGGCTACACCTTC. As protein: CASSGAGTVYGYTF. The gene calls are TRBV2 and TRBJ1-2, with 7 bases matching TRBD1. Germline V lookup: CDR1 SNHLY, CDR2 FYNNEI. This CDR3 contains 14 residues. V lost 4 bases to trimming and J lost 4 bases; unmatched junction nucleotides: 6.

The chain uses TRBV6-6 and TRBJ1-4; 9 bases are shared with TRBD1. Losses at the gene ends were 7 bases for V and 8 bases for J; bases not matched to a gene: 8. The germline V gene encodes CDR1 MNHNY and CDR2 SVGAGI (reference sequence). The CDR3 sequence is 14 residues long. CDR3 region: CASNRQGVEEKLFF. CDR3 coding DNA: TGTGCCAGCAACAGACAGGGGGTAGAGGAAAAACTGTTTTTT.

Turning to this clone: A far larger clone lies a single base away; this is likely a read error. Other DNA sequences in this sample translate to the same CDR3. The V call is TRBV10-2, the J call TRBJ2-3, with D possibly being TRBD1 or TRBD2 (5 bases each). There are 14 residues in the CDR3. V dropped 2 bases and J dropped 0 bases, with 6 bases sitting between them. The germline gives CDR1 WSHSY, CDR2 SAAADI. Here the CDR3 DNA reads TGCGCCAGCAGTGAGGGGGGTAGCACAGATACGCAGTATTTT. Its protein product is CASSEGGSTDTQYF.

This clone appeared once. The chain uses TRBV28 and TRBJ1-2; weak D call: TRBD1 (5 bases). Germline V gives CDR1 MDHEN, CDR2 SYDVKM. Deletions cut 7 bases from V and 6 bases from J, with 15 bases between. This CDR3 has 13 residues. The CDR3 sequence is CASKAHARDGYTF. In DNA form, the CDR3 reads TGTGCCAGCAAGGCCCATGCCAGGGATGGCTACACCTTC.

The chain recombines TRBV19 with TRBJ2-6; 12 bases are a match to TRBD1. The CDR3 is made up of 17 amino acids. J lost 4 bases, V lost 6 bases, and 7 bases had no gene match. From germline, CDR1 is LNHDA and CDR2 SQIVND (reference sequence). The CDR3 loop is CASSDTGQGAGANVLTF. The CDR3 DNA sequence: TGTGCCAGTAGCGACACGGGACAGGGGGCGGGGGCCAACGTCCTGACTTTC.

Ten or more counts support this clone. The chain joins TRBV6-5 to TRBJ1-2; perhaps TRBD1 as D (5 bases). Trimming cost V 2 bases and J 6 bases, with 7 bases left between them. Germline V lookup: CDR1 MNHEY, CDR2 SVGAGI. The CDR3 is 12 amino acids. This CDR3 reads CASSYRGDGYTF. The CDR3, as DNA: TGTGCCAGCAGTTACCGGGGGGATGGCTACACCTTC.

The chain combines TRBV11-3 with TRBJ2-1; TRBD1 aligns across 7 bases. The CDR3 loop spans 13 amino acids. Unmatched junction bases numbered 1, after V lost 3 bases and J lost 5 bases. CDR1 and CDR2 from the germline V gene are SGHNT and YENEEA. In nucleotides, the CDR3 is TGTGCCAGCAGCTTGGGACAGCACAATGAGCAGTTCTTC. It codes for CASSLGQHNEQFF.

The chain joins TRBV12-5 to TRBJ2-1, with D perhaps TRBD1 (5 bases). The germline V gene encodes CDR1 LGHNT and CDR2 FRNRAP. Trimming shortened V by 0 bases and J by 5 bases, and 8 bases separated the two germline ends. The CDR3 consists of 14 residues. The CDR3 DNA follows: TGTGCTAGTGGTTTGGTAAACAGGCACAATGAGCAGTTCTTC. Its translation: CASGLVNRHNEQFF.

In DNA form, the CDR3 reads TGTGCCTGTCGGGGGGCCCCAGATACGCAGTATTTT. Protein: CACRGAPDTQYF. The chain is built from TRBV30 and TRBJ2-3; TRBD2 might be the D (7 bases). The CDR3 contains 12 residues. V lost 6 bases and J 4 bases, leaving 11 bases between the germline ends. Germline CDR1 and CDR2: GTSNPN and SVGIG (reference sequence).

This chain uses TRBV6-6 with TRBJ1-5; D unresolved. Deletions cut 2 bases from V and 4 bases from J, with 12 bases between. This CDR3 region has 15 residues. Per germline, CDR1 MNHNY and CDR2 SVGAGI (reference sequence). CDR3 DNA sequence: TGTGCCAGCAGTTACAGTTACAGCTCAAATCAGCCCCAGCATTTT. Amino acid sequence: CASSYSYSSNQPQHF.

The chain combines TRBV7-2 with TRBJ2-3; weak D call: TRBD2 (5 bases). The CDR3 is 13 amino acids. The V gene's germline CDR1 is SGHTA and CDR2 FQGNSA. The V end lost 7 bases, the J end lost 2 bases, and 10 bases lay between the germline ends. The CDR3 DNA reads TGTGCCAGCACCTATAGCGACACAGATACGCAGTATTTT. Translation gives CASTYSDTDTQYF.

V and J are TRBV28 and TRBJ2-1; D gene unclear. V lost 0 bases to trimming and J lost 5 bases, with 2 bases between them. CDR3 length: 12 amino acids. Germline V gene sequence: CDR1 MDHEN, CDR2 SYDVKM. CDR3 region: CASSLWNNEQFF. DNA of the CDR3: TGTGCCAGCAGTTTATGGAACAATGAGCAGTTCTTC.